One and the same sample provided the 17 T cell receptor beta chains below, sequenced in a study of T cells in Graves' hyperthyroidism and ophthalmopathy. The CDR3 regions of TCR beta were amplified from RNA transcripts. HTBI primers drove first-round RT-PCR of the TCR CDR3. TCRdb passed the multiplex PCR reads through MiXCR, listing each CDR3 protein once. The sample holds around 360,000 distinct CDR3 sequences; roughly 15% are singletons and the top ten take roughly a fifth. What was sequenced was blood. Receptor source: a woman aged 60 to 75 with Graves' ophthalmopathy.

The gene calls are TRBV25-1 and TRBJ2-7; weak D call: TRBD1 (6 bases). CDR1 MGHDK and CDR2 SYGVNS come from the germline V gene. The V gene lost 6 bases and the J gene lost 0 bases, with 18 bases spanning the gap. CDR3 length equals 16 residues. Here the CDR3 reads CASSPSRGPSSYEQYF. The CDR3 nucleotides read TGTGCCAGCAGCCCAAGCAGGGGACCGAGCTCCTACGAGCAGTACTTC.

This clonotype has only a few counts. The chain links TRBV20-1 to TRBJ2-5; D tentatively reads TRBD1 or TRBD2 (6 bases each). Germline-derived CDR1 and CDR2 are DFQATT and SNEGSKA (reference sequence). The ends were cut back, 5 bases at V and 4 bases at J, with 17 bases in the middle. The CDR3 contains 14 residues. The CDR3 is CSARGTRGLETQYF. CDR3 coding DNA: TGCAGTGCTCGCGGGACAAGAGGATTAGAGACCCAGTACTTC.

This clonotype was counted many times. The gene calls are TRBV7-9 and TRBJ2-3; D ambiguous. V lost 1 base, J lost 5 bases, and 13 bases lay in between. Germline V gene data show CDR1 as SEHNR and CDR2 as FQNEAQ (reference sequence). The CDR3 is 15 residues long. This CDR3 is CASSLVGVVGDTQYF. CDR3 coding DNA: TGTGCCAGCAGCTTAGTTGGCGTGGTCGGAGATACGCAGTATTTT.

In this sample, this clonotype turned up many times. The V call is TRBV5-1, the J call TRBJ1-2; D perhaps matches TRBD1 (5 bases). V lost 5 bases and J lost 4, with 12 bases in between. The length of the CDR3 is 13 residues. The V gene's germline CDR1 is SGHRS and CDR2 YFSETQ. CDR3 sequence reads: CASREGEGYGYTF. The CDR3 region has the DNA TGCGCCAGCAGAGAAGGGGAAGGCTATGGCTACACCTTC.

This clonotype appeared a few times. The chain recombines TRBV2 with TRBJ2-7; D call uncertain. The CDR3 is 12 residues long. Germline V gene data show CDR1 as SNHLY and CDR2 as FYNNEI. V was trimmed by 6 bases and J by 6 bases, leaving 12 bases between them. CDR3 loop: CASRGSGVEQYF. CDR3 nucleotide sequence: TGTGCCAGCAGGGGTTCTGGGGTCGAGCAGTACTTC.

The chain recombines TRBV27 with TRBJ2-7; tentatively, D is TRBD1 (6 bases). This CDR3 region has 12 residues. Germline V gives CDR1 MNHEY, CDR2 SMNVEV (reference sequence). V shed 7 bases and J shed 6 bases, with 13 bases lying between them. The CDR3 loop reads CASMQGPFEQYF. The CDR3 DNA sequence: TGTGCCAGCATGCAGGGGCCCTTCGAGCAGTACTTC.

Only a few counts were recorded for this clonotype. The chain joins TRBV3-1 to TRBJ2-5; D is ambiguous. Looked up from germline, CDR1 is LGHDT and CDR2 is YNNKEL (reference sequence). The V and J ends lost 0 bases and 0 bases respectively, with 17 bases between them. This CDR3 region has 18 residues. CDR3 sequence (DNA): TGTGCCAGCAGCCAAGATCCTCGACGTTTGTACAACCAAGAGACCCAGTACTTC. Encoded protein: CASSQDPRRLYNQETQYF.

The chain carries TRBV2 and TRBJ2-7; the D is unclear. V lost 6 bases to trimming and J lost 6 bases, with 9 bases between them. Germline CDR1 and CDR2: SNHLY and FYNNEI. The CDR3 sequence is 11 residues long. The CDR3, as DNA: TGTGCCAGCAGGGTTGGGGTCGAGCAGTACTTC. It codes for CASRVGVEQYF.

This clonotype was detected ten times or more. J is TRBJ2-5 and V is TRBV20-1; D uncertain. With 7 bases removed from V and 5 bases from J, the gap between germline ends came to 17 bases. The CDR3 loop spans 13 amino acids. CDR1 and CDR2 (germline): DFQATT, SNEGSKA (reference sequence). CDR3 sequence: CSVQLVRHETQYF. DNA of the CDR3: TGCAGTGTCCAGTTGGTCAGGCATGAGACCCAGTACTTC.

This clonotype was picked up a small number of times. This chain uses TRBV30 with TRBJ1-2; TRBD1 is a possible D gene (6 bases). CDR1 is GTSNPN and CDR2 is SVGIG in the germline V gene (reference sequence). V shed 5 bases and J shed 4 bases, with 14 bases lying between them. The length of the CDR3 is 13 residues. CDR3 sequence reads: CAWGSWGAYGYTF. The CDR3 coding sequence is TGTGCCTGGGGGAGTTGGGGGGCCTATGGCTACACCTTC.

This clonotype showed up just a few times. V is TRBV28 and J is TRBJ2-1; tentatively, D is TRBD2 (6 bases). Deletions cut 5 bases from V and 4 bases from J, with 15 bases between. The V gene's germline CDR1 is MDHEN and CDR2 SYDVKM. The CDR3 covers 15 residues. The chain's CDR3 is CASSIAGLQYNEQFF. CDR3 DNA sequence: TGTGCCAGCAGTATTGCGGGACTCCAATACAATGAGCAGTTCTTC. The whole variable domain, filled in from reference TRBV28 and TRBJ2-1, reads DVKVTQSSRYLVKRTGEKVFLECVQDMDHENMFWYRQDPGLGLRLIYFSYDVKMKEKGDIPEGYSVSREKKERFSLILESASTNQTSMYLCASSIAGLQYNEQFFGPGTRLTVL.

The rearrangement joins TRBV29-1 to TRBJ2-7; D may be TRBD2 (5 bases). The V gene's germline CDR1 is SQVTM and CDR2 ANQGSEA. The CDR3 length is 11 residues. Trimming shortened V by 7 bases and J by 2 bases, and 9 bases separated the two germline ends. The CDR3 DNA is TGCAGCGCTGCCGGGACCTACGAGCAGTACTTC. Its translation: CSAAGTYEQYF.

The chain recombines TRBV5-1 with TRBJ2-3; TRBD1 matches 9 bases. V shed 4 bases, J shed 5 bases, and the junction held 8 bases outside the gene matches. Germline-derived CDR1 and CDR2 are SGHRS and YFSETQ. This CDR3 spans 15 amino acids. CDR3 DNA sequence: TGCGCCAGCAGCGGACAGGGGCTGAGTGGAGATACGCAGTATTTT. This sequence encodes CASSGQGLSGDTQYF.

This clonotype was observed a few times. The V and J genes are TRBV2 and TRBJ2-2; D gene uncertain. The V and J ends lost 3 bases and 0 bases respectively, with 8 bases between them. The CDR3 extends over 15 amino acids. Germline V gene sequence: CDR1 SNHLY, CDR2 FYNNEI. The CDR3 protein is CASSERTTNTGELFF. As DNA, the CDR3 is TGTGCCAGCAGTGAGCGAACTACGAACACCGGGGAGCTGTTTTTT.

This clonotype was recorded a few times. A much larger clone differs from this one at a single base, so this may be a read error. The chain recombines TRBV5-1 with TRBJ2-7; TRBD1 might be the D (6 bases). Per germline, CDR1 SGHRS and CDR2 YFSETQ. This CDR3 is 14 amino acids long. CDR3 DNA: TGCGCCAGCAGCTTGGAACAGGGCTACTACGGGCAGTACTTC. Translating it yields CASSLEQGYYGQYF.

This clonotype was counted at least ten times. This chain uses TRBV19 with TRBJ1-3; tentative D call: TRBD1 (5 bases). Trimming shortened V by 7 bases and J by 0 bases, and 13 bases separated the two germline ends. This CDR3 is 15 amino acids long. Germline V lookup: CDR1 LNHDA, CDR2 SQIVND (reference sequence). The CDR3: CASTPRVSSGNTIYF. The CDR3 DNA is TGTGCCAGTACCCCCAGGGTCTCCTCTGGAAACACCATATATTTT.

Note on this clonotype: A much bigger clone sits one base away, suggesting this may be a read error. The chain is built from TRBV18 and TRBJ2-3; no clear D. This CDR3 has 16 amino acids. CDR1 and CDR2 from the germline V gene are KGHSH and LQKENI. Trimming left V 4 bases short and J 0 bases short, with 14 bases between. The CDR3 loop is CASSRRSPESTDTQYF. The DNA for the CDR3 is TGTGCCAGCTCACGCAGGTCTCCGGAGAGCACAGATACGCAGTATTTT.